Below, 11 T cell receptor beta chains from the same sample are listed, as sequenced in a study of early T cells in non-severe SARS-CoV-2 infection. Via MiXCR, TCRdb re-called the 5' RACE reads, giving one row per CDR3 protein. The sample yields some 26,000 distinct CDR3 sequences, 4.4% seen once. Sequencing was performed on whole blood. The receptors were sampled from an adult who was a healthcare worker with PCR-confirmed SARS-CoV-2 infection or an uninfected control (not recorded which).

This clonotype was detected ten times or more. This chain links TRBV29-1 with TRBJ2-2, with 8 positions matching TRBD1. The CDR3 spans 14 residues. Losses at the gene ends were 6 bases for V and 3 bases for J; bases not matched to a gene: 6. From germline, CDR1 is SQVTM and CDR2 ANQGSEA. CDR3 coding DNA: TGCAGCGTGCAGCCAGGGGGCTACACCGGGGAGCTGTTTTTT. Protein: CSVQPGGYTGELFF.

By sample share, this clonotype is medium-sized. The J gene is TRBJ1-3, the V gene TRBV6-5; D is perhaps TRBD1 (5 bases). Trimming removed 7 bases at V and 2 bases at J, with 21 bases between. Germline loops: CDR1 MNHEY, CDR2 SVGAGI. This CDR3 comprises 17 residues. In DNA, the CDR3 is TGTGCCAGCATCCCAAACCACCCGGGACGGACTGGAAACACCATATATTTT. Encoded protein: CASIPNHPGRTGNTIYF.

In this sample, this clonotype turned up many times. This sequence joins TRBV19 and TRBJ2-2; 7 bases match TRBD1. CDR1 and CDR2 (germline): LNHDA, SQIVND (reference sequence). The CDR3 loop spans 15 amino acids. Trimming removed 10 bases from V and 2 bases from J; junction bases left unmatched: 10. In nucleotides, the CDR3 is TGTGCCACTACCTCGGGACAGATAAACACCGGGGAGCTGTTTTTT. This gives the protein CATTSGQINTGELFF.

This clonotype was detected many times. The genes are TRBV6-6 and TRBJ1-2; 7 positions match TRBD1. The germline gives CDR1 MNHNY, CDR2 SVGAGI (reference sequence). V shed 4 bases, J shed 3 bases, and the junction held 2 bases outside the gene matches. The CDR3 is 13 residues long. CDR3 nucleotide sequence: TGTGCCAGCAGTTTTACAGGGGACTATGGCTACACCTTC. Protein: CASSFTGDYGYTF.

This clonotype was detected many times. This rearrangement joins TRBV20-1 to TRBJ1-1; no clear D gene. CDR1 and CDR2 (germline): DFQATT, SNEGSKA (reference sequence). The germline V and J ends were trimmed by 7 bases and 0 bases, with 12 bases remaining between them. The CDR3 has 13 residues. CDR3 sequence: CSVGSSLNTEAFF. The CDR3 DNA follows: TGCAGTGTTGGCAGTTCATTGAACACTGAAGCTTTCTTT.

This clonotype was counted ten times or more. The CDR3 region has the DNA TGTGCCAGCAGCCCCCACGTCGGGGCCGGGGGACCAACCAACACCGGGGAGCTGTTTTTT. It translates to CASSPHVGAGGPTNTGELFF. The J gene is TRBJ2-2, the V gene TRBV11-2, with D perhaps TRBD2 (6 bases). Germline CDR1 and CDR2: SGHAT and FQNNGV. This CDR3 has 20 residues. Trimming cost V 5 bases and J 2 bases, with 27 bases left between them.

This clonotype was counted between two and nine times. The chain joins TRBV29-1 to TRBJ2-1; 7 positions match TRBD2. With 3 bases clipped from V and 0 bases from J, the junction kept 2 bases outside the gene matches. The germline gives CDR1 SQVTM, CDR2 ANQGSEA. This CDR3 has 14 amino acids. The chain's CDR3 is CSVEGGTSYNEQFF. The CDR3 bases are TGCAGCGTTGAGGGGGGGACCTCCTACAATGAGCAGTTCTTC.

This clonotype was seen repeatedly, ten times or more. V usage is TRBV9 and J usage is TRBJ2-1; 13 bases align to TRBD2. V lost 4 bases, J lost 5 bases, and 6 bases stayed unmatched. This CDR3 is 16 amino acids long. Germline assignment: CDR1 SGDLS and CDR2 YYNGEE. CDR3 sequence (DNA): TGTGCCAGCAGCCCTTGGACTAGCGGGAGTGACAATGAGCAGTTCTTC. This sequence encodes CASSPWTSGSDNEQFF.

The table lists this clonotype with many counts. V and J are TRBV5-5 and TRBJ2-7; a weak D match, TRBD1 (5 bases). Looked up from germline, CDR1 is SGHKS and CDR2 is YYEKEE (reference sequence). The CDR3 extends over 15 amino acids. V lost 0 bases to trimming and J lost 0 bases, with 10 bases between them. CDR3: CASSLAFDSSYEQYF. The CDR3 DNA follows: TGTGCCAGCAGCTTGGCGTTTGACAGCTCCTACGAGCAGTACTTC.

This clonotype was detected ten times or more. The CDR3 DNA sequence: TGTGCCAGCGGTCGACAGGGGGCTATTCTCATGAACACTGAAGCTTTCTTT. Translated: CASGRQGAILMNTEAFF. This sequence joins TRBV6-5 and TRBJ1-1; 10 nucleotides align to TRBD1. The CDR3 runs to 17 residues. The V and J ends lost 8 bases and 0 bases, in that order; junction bases with no gene match: 12. CDR1 and CDR2 from the germline V gene are MNHEY and SVGAGI.

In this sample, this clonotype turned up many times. The CDR3 spells CASKTVGLDQPQHF. The CDR3 bases are TGTGCCAGTAAAACGGTAGGCCTCGATCAGCCCCAGCATTTT. The chain uses TRBV19 and TRBJ1-5; unclear D gene. The CDR3 has 14 residues. Per the germline V gene, CDR1 is LNHDA and CDR2 is SQIVND (reference sequence). V was cut by 7 bases and J by 5 bases, with 15 bases left in between.